The rows below give T cell receptor beta chains drawn from one sample of a study of T cells expressing NK-cell markers. TCRdb re-called the 5' RACE reads; one entry per CDR3 protein, DNA not given. Here the sample table reports more than 400,000 distinct CDR3 sequences. Sequences were obtained from blood T cells: a sorted CD56 or NKG2C T cell subset, CD4+ or CD8+ T cells, or bulk PBMC T cells (not recorded which). All receptors come from a woman between 18 and 70 years old in good health. Each CDR3 is given with its conserved first and last residue.

j_call v_call cdr3_aa
TRBJ1-1 TRBV5-1 CASSSLGDTEAFF
TRBJ2-7 TRBV20-1 CSARDRGGGAYEQYF
TRBJ2-5 TRBV20-1 CSARLARDETQYF
TRBJ2-1 TRBV19 CASSIGQDYNEQFF
TRBJ2-5 TRBV7-2 CASSLGQLGSQETQYF
TRBJ2-3 TRBV7-2 CASSLVPDLDTQYF
TRBJ2-7 TRBV6-2/TRBV6-3 CASSYEAGAYEQYF
TRBJ2-2 TRBV18 CASSSAPTSGANTGELFF
TRBJ2-1 TRBV10-3 CAAQDRDRAYNEQFF
TRBJ2-7 TRBV7-9 CASSLGQGSLDEQYF
TRBJ2-2 TRBV4-3 CASSQGVVMGTTGELFF
TRBJ2-1 TRBV14 CASSLPRASGVEQFF
TRBJ2-6 TRBV4-3 CASSQEGGVGGANVLTF
TRBJ2-2 TRBV27 CASSGDRGGVMAGELFF
TRBJ2-6 TRBV10-3 CANWRSGANVLTF
TRBJ1-1 TRBV6-2/TRBV6-3 CASSYSPMNTEAFF
TRBJ1-2 TRBV3-1 CASTRRGGIGYTF
TRBJ1-2 TRBV7-2 CASSLGGGAILYGYTF
TRBJ2-1 TRBV6-4 CASSIGTSQDEQFF
TRBJ2-6 TRBV7-9 CASVWDSSGANVLTF
TRBJ2-2 TRBV5-1 CASSSGQTGELFF
TRBJ1-6 TRBV7-9 CASSLAGGTPNSPLHF